Each of the 9 T cell receptor beta chains below was sequenced from the same sample in a study of post-analysis software for immune sequencing data. Study-wide results and limits: When patients were compared with controls, a handful of TRBV segments were more frequent, TRBV5-6, TRBV5-1 and TRBV20-1 among them.

Carried by the TCR beta cDNA libraries were unique molecular identifiers. Using its own MiXCR run on the PCR reads, TCRdb lists one record per CDR3 protein. The repertoire holds some 890,000 distinct CDR3 sequences, with around 50% as singletons. Their target antigens are unknown. Source material: blood. The receptors derive from a girl between 10 and 17 years old with multiple sclerosis.

J is TRBJ2-7 and V is TRBV7-8; D is ambiguous. V shed 0 bases and J shed 3 bases, with 15 bases lying between them. Germline CDR1 is SGHVS and CDR2 is FQNEAQ. There are 16 residues in the CDR3. CDR3 nucleotides: TGTGCCAGCAGCTTAGCGCCTGGCCCCCGGAACTACGAGCAGTACTTC. Protein product: CASSLAPGPRNYEQYF.

This clonotype was counted a single time. The CDR3 nucleotides are TGTGCCAGCAGTTACCCCGGGCAGGGGAAACACGAGCAGTACTTC. It encodes CASSYPGQGKHEQYF. The rearrangement joins TRBV6-5 to TRBJ2-4, with D possibly being TRBD1 (6 bases). The J call may be in error: the DNA end matches TRBJ2-7 better. Germline assignment: CDR1 MNHEY and CDR2 SVGAGI. The CDR3 runs 15 residues.

This chain uses TRBV30 with TRBJ2-1, with no clear D. CDR1 GTSNPN and CDR2 SVGIG come from the germline V gene (reference sequence). CDR3 length: 14 amino acids. V was shortened by 3 bases and J by 0 bases, with 9 bases between the two germline ends. CDR3 loop: CAWRLISSYNEQFF. In nucleotides, the CDR3 is TGTGCCTGGAGGCTGATTAGCTCCTACAATGAGCAGTTCTTC.

V is TRBV5-5 and J is TRBJ2-7; D may match TRBD1 or TRBD2 (5 bases each). Trimming took off 4 bases at V and 7 bases at J, with 15 bases between the two ends. This CDR3 region has 13 residues. CDR1 and CDR2 (germline): SGHKS, YYEKEE (reference sequence). DNA of the CDR3: TGTGCCAGCAGCGGGGAGAGGGGCAGGGAGCAGTACTTC. Amino acid sequence: CASSGERGREQYF.

The V call is TRBV5-1, the J call TRBJ2-4; 7 bases are a match to TRBD1. The DNA end favors TRBJ2-7, so the J call may be wrong. Germline V gene data show CDR1 as SGHRS and CDR2 as YFSETQ. This CDR3 is built from 15 residues. CDR3 protein: CASSLGGQGVSEQYF. The CDR3 coding sequence is TGCGCCAGCAGCTTGGGGGGCCAGGGGGTGTCCGAGCAGTACTTC.

The CDR3 here is CAISARSNSEGYTF. The CDR3 nucleotides are TGTGCCATCAGTGCCCGGTCGAATTCTGAGGGCTACACCTTC. This chain links TRBV10-3 with TRBJ1-2, with D unclear. CDR1 and CDR2 from the germline V gene are ENHRY and SYGVKD. The CDR3 has 14 amino acids. Trimming took off 4 bases at V and 8 bases at J, with 17 bases between the two ends.

The V and J genes are TRBV6-4 and TRBJ2-2; 7 bases agree with TRBD1. Germline values: CDR1 MRHNA, CDR2 SNTAGT. The trim removed 6 bases at V and 2 bases at J, leaving 12 bases unmatched. This CDR3 contains 17 residues. CDR3 in amino acids: CASSKRQGAGNTGELFF. Here the CDR3 DNA reads TGTGCCAGCAGCAAAAGACAGGGCGCAGGAAACACCGGGGAGCTGTTTTTT.

The chain recombines TRBV5-5 with TRBJ1-6; maybe TRBD1 (5 bases). Looked up from germline, CDR1 is SGHKS and CDR2 is YYEKEE (reference sequence). V dropped 0 bases and J dropped 4 bases, with 8 bases sitting between them. CDR3 length equals 15 residues. The CDR3 DNA reads TGTGCCAGCAGCTTGGGCAGGGCATATAATTCACCCCTCCACTTT. It translates to CASSLGRAYNSPLHF. Based on the CDR3 plus reference TRBV5-5 and TRBJ1-6, the full variable domain is DAGVTQSPTHLIKTRGQQVTLRCSPISGHKSVSWYQQVLGQGPQFIFQYYEKEERGRGNFPDRFSARQFPNYSSELNVNALLLGDSALYLCASSLGRAYNSPLHFGNGTRLTVT.

This clonotype turned up a few times. The chain recombines TRBV27 with TRBJ1-2; D remains ambiguous. This CDR3 has 14 residues. V was trimmed by 8 bases and J by 4 bases, leaving 17 bases between them. Germline assignment: CDR1 MNHEY and CDR2 SMNVEV (reference sequence). The CDR3 loop is CASRSPTISYGYTF. The CDR3 DNA follows: TGTGCCAGCCGAAGCCCGACCATTAGCTATGGCTACACCTTC.